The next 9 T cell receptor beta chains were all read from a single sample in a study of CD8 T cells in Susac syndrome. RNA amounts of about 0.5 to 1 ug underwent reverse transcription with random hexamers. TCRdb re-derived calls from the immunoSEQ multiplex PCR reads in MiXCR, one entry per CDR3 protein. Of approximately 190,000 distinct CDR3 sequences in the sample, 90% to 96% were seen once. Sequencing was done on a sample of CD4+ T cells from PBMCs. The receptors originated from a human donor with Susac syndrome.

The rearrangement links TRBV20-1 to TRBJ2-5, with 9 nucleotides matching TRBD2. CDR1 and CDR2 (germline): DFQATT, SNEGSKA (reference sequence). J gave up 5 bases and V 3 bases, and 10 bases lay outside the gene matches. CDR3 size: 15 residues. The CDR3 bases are TGCAGTGCTAGGCCAGCGGGGGGTCCGACGGAGACCCAGTACTTC. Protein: CSARPAGGPTETQYF.

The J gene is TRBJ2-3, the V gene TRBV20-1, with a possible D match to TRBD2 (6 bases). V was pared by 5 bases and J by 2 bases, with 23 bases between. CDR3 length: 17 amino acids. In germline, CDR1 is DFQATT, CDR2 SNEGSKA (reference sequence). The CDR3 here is CSALPSDGGSHTDTQYF. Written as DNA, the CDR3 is TGCAGTGCTCTTCCTAGCGATGGGGGAAGCCACACAGATACGCAGTATTTT.

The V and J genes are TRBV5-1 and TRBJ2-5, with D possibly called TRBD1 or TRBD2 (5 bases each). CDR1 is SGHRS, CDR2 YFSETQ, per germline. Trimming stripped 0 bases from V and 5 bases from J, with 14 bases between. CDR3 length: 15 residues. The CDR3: CASSLGGTRGETQYF. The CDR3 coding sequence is TGCGCCAGCAGCTTGGGGGGTACGAGGGGTGAGACCCAGTACTTC.

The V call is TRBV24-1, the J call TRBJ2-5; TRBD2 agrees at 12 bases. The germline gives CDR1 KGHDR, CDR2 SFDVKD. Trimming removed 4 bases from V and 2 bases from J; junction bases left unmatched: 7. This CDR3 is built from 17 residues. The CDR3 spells CATSDGTSGRTQETQYF. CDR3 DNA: TGTGCCACCAGTGACGGGACTAGCGGGCGCACTCAAGAGACCCAGTACTTC.

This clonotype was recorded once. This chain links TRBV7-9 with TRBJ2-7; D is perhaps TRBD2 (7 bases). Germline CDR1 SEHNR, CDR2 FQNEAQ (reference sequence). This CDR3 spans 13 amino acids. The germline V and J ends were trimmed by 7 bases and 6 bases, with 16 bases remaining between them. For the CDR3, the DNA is TGTGCCAGCACCGAACTAGGGGGGGCCGAGCAGTACTTC. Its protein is CASTELGGAEQYF.

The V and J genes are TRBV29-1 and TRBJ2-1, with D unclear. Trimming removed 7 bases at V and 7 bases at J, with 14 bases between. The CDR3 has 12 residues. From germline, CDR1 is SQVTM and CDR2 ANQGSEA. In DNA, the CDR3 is TGCAGCGCCGACCGGTCTAGAAATGAGCAGTTCTTC. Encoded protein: CSADRSRNEQFF.

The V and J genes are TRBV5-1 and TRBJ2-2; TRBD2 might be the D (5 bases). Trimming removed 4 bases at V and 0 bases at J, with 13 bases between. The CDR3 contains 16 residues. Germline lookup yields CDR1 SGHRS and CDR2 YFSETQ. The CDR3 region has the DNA TGCGCCAGCAGCCTCACGGGGAAGTCGAACACCGGGGAGCTGTTTTTT. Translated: CASSLTGKSNTGELFF.

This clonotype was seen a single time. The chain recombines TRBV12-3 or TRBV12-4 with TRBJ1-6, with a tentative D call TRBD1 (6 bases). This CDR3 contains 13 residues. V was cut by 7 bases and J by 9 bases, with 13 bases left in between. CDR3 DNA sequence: TGTGCCAGCAACGAAAGGGGGACTTCACCCCTCCACTTT. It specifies CASNERGTSPLHF.

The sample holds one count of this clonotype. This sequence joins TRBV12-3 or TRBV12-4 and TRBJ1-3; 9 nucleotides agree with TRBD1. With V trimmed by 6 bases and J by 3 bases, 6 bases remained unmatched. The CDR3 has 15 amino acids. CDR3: CASSPGTGYGNTIYF. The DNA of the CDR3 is TGTGCCAGCAGCCCCGGGACAGGGTATGGAAACACCATATATTTT.